Below, 11 T cell receptor beta chains from the same sample are listed, as sequenced in a study of T-cell reconstitution after alpha-beta-depleted transplantation in children. Unique molecular identifiers were incorporated during preparation of the TCRbeta library. TCRdb called the PCR reads again in MiXCR, with one record for every CDR3 protein. The sample contains fewer than 700,000 distinct CDR3 sequences, 23% of which appear only once. Here the sequenced sample was PBMCs, mostly from graft donor cells, taken 360 days after TCRalphabeta/CD19-depleted stem cell transplant. The source is a boy younger than two who had a stem cell transplant for acute myeloid leukemia, so the T cells may come from the graft donor.

V and J are TRBV27 and TRBJ2-1, with 8 bases identical to TRBD1. The CDR3 runs to 12 residues. Trimming cost V 8 bases and J 8 bases; bases outside gene matches: 5. Germline V gene data show CDR1 as MNHEY and CDR2 as SMNVEV (reference sequence). Here the CDR3 reads CASSTGDDEQFF. CDR3 DNA: TGTGCCAGCTCGACAGGGGACGATGAGCAGTTCTTC.

The V gene is TRBV24-1, the J gene TRBJ2-5, with 11 bases fitting TRBD2. CDR3 length: 16 amino acids. CDR1 is KGHDR, CDR2 SFDVKD, per germline. Trimming removed 3 bases from V and 4 bases from J; junction bases left unmatched: 6. The CDR3 reads CATSDPSGGHGETQYF. The CDR3 nucleotides read TGTGCCACCAGTGATCCTAGCGGGGGGCACGGAGAGACCCAGTACTTC.

This clonotype occurred a few times. The rearrangement links TRBV6-5 to TRBJ2-7; D not resolved. In germline, CDR1 is MNHEY, CDR2 SVGAGI. This CDR3 is 14 amino acids long. Deletions cut 0 bases from V and 6 bases from J, with 12 bases between. The CDR3 spells CASSYSSGNGEQYV. As DNA, the CDR3 is TGTGCCAGCAGTTACTCTAGTGGGAACGGCGAGCAGTACGTC.

This clonotype came up many times. This rearrangement joins TRBV29-1 to TRBJ2-3, with 7 positions matching TRBD1. The CDR3 is 13 residues long. V trimming: 6 bases; J trimming: 3 bases; junction bases outside the gene matches: 6. CDR1 is SQVTM, CDR2 ANQGSEA, per germline. CDR3 region: CSVAGTATDTQYF. DNA of the CDR3: TGCAGCGTGGCCGGGACAGCGACAGATACGCAGTATTTT.

This clonotype has ten or more counts. The chain joins TRBV12-3 or TRBV12-4 to TRBJ2-7; D is uncertain. The ends were cut back, 1 base at V and 5 bases at J, with 6 bases in the middle. CDR3 length equals 12 residues. The CDR3 DNA is TGTGCCAGCAGTTTAGGGAACAACGAGCAGTACGTC. It is translated as CASSLGNNEQYV.

This clonotype appeared many times. The V gene is TRBV7-2, the J gene TRBJ1-5, with D possibly being TRBD1 (6 bases). Between the trimmed V and J ends, which lost 5 bases and 6 bases, there was a span of 8 bases. Germline V gene lookup returns CDR1 SGHTA and CDR2 FQGNSA. The CDR3 has 12 amino acids. In DNA, the CDR3 is TGTGCCAGCAGCAAGGGGGGTCAGCCCCAGCATTTT. Translation gives CASSKGGQPQHF.

The J gene is TRBJ1-1, the V gene TRBV5-5; no clear D gene. CDR1 is SGHKS, CDR2 YYEKEE, per germline (reference sequence). V was pared by 4 bases and J by 8 bases, with 21 bases between. The CDR3 consists of 15 residues. In DNA form, the CDR3 reads TGTGCCAGCAGCCCCCGTGAGCGCAGCGATAAAGAAGCTTTCTTT. Protein sequence: CASSPRERSDKEAFF. Full variable domain (rest looked up from reference TRBV5-5 and TRBJ1-1): DAGVTQSPTHLIKTRGQQVTLRCSPISGHKSVSWYQQVLGQGPQFIFQYYEKEERGRGNFPDRFSARQFPNYSSELNVNALLLGDSALYLCASSPRERSDKEAFFGQGTRLTVV.

This clonotype occurred many times. This chain joins TRBV4-3 and TRBJ2-2; tentative D call: TRBD1 (6 bases). V gave up 0 bases and J gave up 6 bases, with 11 bases separating them. Per germline, CDR1 LGHNA and CDR2 YSLEER. The CDR3 runs to 15 residues. CDR3 DNA sequence: TGCGCCAGCAGCCAAGACAGGGGTATAGCCGGGGAGCTGTTTTTT. This gives the protein CASSQDRGIAGELFF.

This clonotype was observed at least ten times. V gene TRBV5-1 combines with J gene TRBJ2-1; 13 bases are shared with TRBD2. The ends lost 3 bases at V and 10 bases at J; junction bases unmatched: 7. CDR3 length equals 15 residues. The germline V gene encodes CDR1 SGHRS and CDR2 YFSETQ. The CDR3 DNA sequence: TGCGCCAGCAGCTACTGGACTAGCGGGGGTCTCGAGCAGTTCTTC. It translates to CASSYWTSGGLEQFF.

This clonotype was found a few times. V is TRBV24-1 and J is TRBJ2-1; the match to TRBD2 covers 9 bases. Germline CDR1 KGHDR, CDR2 SFDVKD. The length of the CDR3 is 14 residues. Trimming cost V 7 bases and J 8 bases; bases outside gene matches: 8. The CDR3 loop is CATRPAGGTHEQFF. Here the CDR3 DNA reads TGTGCCACCAGACCAGCGGGGGGAACGCATGAGCAGTTCTTC.

CDR3 sequence: CASSLAAGPPYTQYF. In nucleotides, the CDR3 is TGTGCCAGCAGCTTGGCGGCAGGCCCACCTTATACGCAGTATTTT. The chain has TRBV5-6 and TRBJ2-3; D is ambiguous. This CDR3 has 15 amino acids. Germline V gives CDR1 SGHDT, CDR2 YYEEEE. Trimming cost V 0 bases and J 7 bases, with 15 bases left between them.